This T cell receptor beta chain was found in a study of blood T cell repertoires in COVID-19 (dated by TCRdb to about 2020). With respect to the entire study: Samples covering the acute and convalescent phases of COVID-19 were provided by collaborators in the United States, Italy and Spain. The prospective study material was composed of cDNA or gDNA derived from T cells, B-cell-depleted T cells, or PBMCs. The dataset comprised deeply sampled blood TCRbeta repertoires from subjects exposed to, actively infected with, or recovered from COVID-19. The repertoires were released in a freely available public database intended as a resource for research on the immune response to SARS-CoV-2. Samples were obtained from the ongoing ImmuneRACE study (first 160 participants) and from roughly 1,300 subjects provided by 6 global collaborators. Sample metadata almost always included a de-identified subject ID, COVID-19 status, age in years and sex. HLA class I and class II types, where available, came from metadata supplied by the sample provider rather than from assay-based typing. Study-wide conclusions, independent of this receptor: Clinical and demographic metadata were provided uncurated, with the amount varying by source and participant.

In Seattle, one collaborating source enrolled patients while the infection was active and tracked those patients longitudinally over the course of disease. Each collaborating institution followed its own protocols to collect whole blood in K2EDTA tubes. For TCRbeta analysis, collaborators shipped samples as frozen whole blood, isolated PBMCs, or DNA extracted from either of those sample types. As encoded in the germline V gene, CDR1 is ENHRY while CDR2 is SYGVKD. Compared with germline, V lacks 4 bases and J lacks 2 bases; bases without a gene match: 5. The CDR3 measures 15 amino acids from cysteine to phenylalanine. The CDR3 DNA has 45 bases and is translated from base 1. A note on this clone: Its specific antigen is unknown. Within one base of it there is no much larger clone, and no base qualities were kept.

TCRbeta CDR3 regions were amplified from genomic DNA using the immunoSEQ Assay, a bias-controlled multiplex PCR. The authors' analysis ran thus. Within the assay, amplification of reference gene primers was used to estimate how many nucleated cells each sample contained. To quantify the absolute abundance of each unique TCRbeta CDR3 rearrangement, sequence reads were collapsed and filtered. For each sample, productive Simpson clonality was calculated by taking the square root of Simpson's diversity index across productive rearrangements. What TCRdb holds here is the immuneACCESS table cut down to in-frame rearrangements. Part of the clones is not present; checked against another copy, under half of the missing clones reflect an unresolved V gene, and the others are unexplained. V, J and clone size derive from that table, while D and trimming were established from the DNA sequence. A total of about 230,000 clones appear in this sample, 80% to 90% of them only once. About 9.9% of the sample is held by the ten biggest clonotypes.

The rearranged segments are TRBV10-3 and TRBJ1-5; TRBD1 lines up with 7 middle nucleotides. The clonotype originates from a man aged 50-60 years with COVID-19, enrolled during active disease. Sequencing was done on a sample of peripheral blood. The bases are TGTGCCATCAGTGGGCAAGGGGGCGGCAATCAGCCCCAGCATTTT. Its protein product is CAISGQGGGNQPQHF.